This entry describes one T cell receptor beta chain. Antigen: not known. Germline V gene data show CDR1 as SGHRS and CDR2 as YFSETQ. The CDR3 totals 14 residues. Trimming shortened V by 0 bases and J by 5 bases, and 8 bases separated the two germline ends. Constant-region reverse primers amplified full-length variable regions, followed by semi-nested Nested Universal Primer A PCR. TCRdb re-called the 5' RACE reads with MiXCR, one entry per CDR3 protein. The sample carries about 57,000 distinct CDR3 sequences, around 26% recorded once. Overall study results and limits: The TCR gene usage of tumor memory CD4+ T cells clustered together with blood and lymph node memory CD4+ cells and with lymph node naive CD4+ cells.

The receptor comes from a female donor with breast cancer. The sequenced material came from tumor-infiltrating memory CD4+ T cells sorted from the breast tumor. The subset denotes: memory CD4+ T cells, CD4+CD45RO+CD25-. The chain uses TRBV5-1 and TRBJ2-2, with D unresolved. The CDR3 sequence is CASSLGAATGELFF. The CDR3 nucleotides read TGCGCCAGCAGCTTGGGGGCGGCAACCGGGGAGCTGTTTTTT.